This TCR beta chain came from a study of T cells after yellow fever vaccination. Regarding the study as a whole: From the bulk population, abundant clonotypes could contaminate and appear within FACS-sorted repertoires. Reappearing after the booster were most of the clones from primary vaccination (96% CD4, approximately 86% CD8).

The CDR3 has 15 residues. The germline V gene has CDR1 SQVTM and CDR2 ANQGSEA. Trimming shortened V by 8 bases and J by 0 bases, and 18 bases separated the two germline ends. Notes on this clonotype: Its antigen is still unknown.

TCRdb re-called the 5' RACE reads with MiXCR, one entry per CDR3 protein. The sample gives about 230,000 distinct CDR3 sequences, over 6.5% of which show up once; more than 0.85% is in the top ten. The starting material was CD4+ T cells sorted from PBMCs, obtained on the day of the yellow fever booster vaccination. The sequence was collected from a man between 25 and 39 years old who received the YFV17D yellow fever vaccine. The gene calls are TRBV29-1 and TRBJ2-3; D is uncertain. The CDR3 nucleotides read TGCAGCATCCGCCCCCCCCGGGTCAGCACAGATACGCAGTATTTT. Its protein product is CSIRPPRVSTDTQYF.